One TCR beta chain is described in this entry. Study processing details: Reference gene primer amplification gave estimated nucleated cell counts. The assay was immunoSEQ multiplex PCR, and TCRdb's table has in-frame clones only and misses some. V, J and clone size reflect that table, while D and trimming were determined from the DNA. The sample has 100,000 to 150,000 clones, roughly 88% seen once. The entry originates in a study of blood T cell repertoires in COVID-19. At the level of the study: Material from acute and convalescent COVID-19 was sourced from the United States, Italy and Spain. T cells, B-cell-depleted T cells, or PBMCs provided the cDNA or gDNA that served as material.

The CDR3 covers 14 residues. Germline-derived CDR1 and CDR2 are SGHVS and FNYEAQ. Trimming pared 7 bases from V and 4 bases from J, leaving 17 bases between. The receptor was derived from a man between 50 and 59 years old with acute or convalescent COVID-19. This chain links TRBV7-6 with TRBJ2-7, with TRBD2 as a possible D gene (5 bases). The sequenced material came from peripheral blood. The CDR3 spells CASTQVEGGYEQYF. As DNA, the CDR3 is TGTGCCAGCACCCAAGTTGAGGGTGGATACGAGCAGTACTTC.